This T cell receptor (beta chain) was captured in a study of blood T cell repertoires in COVID-19. The CDR3 sequence is 16 residues long. CDR1 SGHRS and CDR2 YFSETQ come from the germline V gene. J gave up 4 bases and V 4 bases, and 9 bases lay outside the gene matches. The sample holds one count of this clone. Profiled with immunoSEQ multiplex PCR; TCRdb holds only in-frame clones, not every one. The top ten hold approximately 4.1% of the sample, which has approximately 70,000 clones, roughly nine tenths seen once. The sample taken for sequencing was peripheral blood. The J gene is TRBJ2-2, the V gene TRBV5-1; 8 positions match TRBD2. This TCR came from a man aged 65 to 79 with active COVID-19. The CDR3 loop reads CASSPGLGAPTGELFF. Here the CDR3 DNA reads TGCGCCAGCAGCCCGGGACTAGGGGCCCCCACCGGGGAGCTGTTTTTT.